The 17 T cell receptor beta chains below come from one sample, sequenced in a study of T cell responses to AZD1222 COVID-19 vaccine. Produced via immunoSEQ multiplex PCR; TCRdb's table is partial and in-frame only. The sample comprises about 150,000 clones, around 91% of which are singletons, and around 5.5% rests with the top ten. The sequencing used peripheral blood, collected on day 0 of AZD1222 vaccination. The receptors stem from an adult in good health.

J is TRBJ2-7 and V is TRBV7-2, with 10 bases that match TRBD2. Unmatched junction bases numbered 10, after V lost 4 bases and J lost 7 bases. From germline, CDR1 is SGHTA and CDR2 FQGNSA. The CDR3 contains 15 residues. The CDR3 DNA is TGTGCCAGCAGCTCGAGTCCGGGACTAGCGAGGGAGCAGTACTTC. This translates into CASSSSPGLAREQYF.

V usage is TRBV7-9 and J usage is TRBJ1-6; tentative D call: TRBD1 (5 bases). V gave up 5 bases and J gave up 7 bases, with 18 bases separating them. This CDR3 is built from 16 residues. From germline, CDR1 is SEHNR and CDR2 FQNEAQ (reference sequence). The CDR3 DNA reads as TGTGCCAGCAGCGCTGGGGGGAGGGGAGGAAATTCACCCCTCCACTTT. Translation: CASSAGGRGGNSPLHF.

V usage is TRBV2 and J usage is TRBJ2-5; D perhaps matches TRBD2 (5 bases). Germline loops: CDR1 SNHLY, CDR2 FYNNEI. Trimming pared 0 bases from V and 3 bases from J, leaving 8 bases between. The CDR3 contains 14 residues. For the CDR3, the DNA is TGTGCCAGCAGTGAAGCAGGACTCGAAGAGACCCAGTACTTC. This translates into CASSEAGLEETQYF.

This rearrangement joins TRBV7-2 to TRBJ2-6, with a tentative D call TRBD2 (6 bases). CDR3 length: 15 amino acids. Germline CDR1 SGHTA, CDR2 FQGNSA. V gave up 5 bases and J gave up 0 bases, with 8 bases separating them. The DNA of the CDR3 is TGTGCCAGCAGCCGGGGAGGCTCTGGGGCCAACGTCCTGACTTTC. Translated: CASSRGGSGANVLTF.

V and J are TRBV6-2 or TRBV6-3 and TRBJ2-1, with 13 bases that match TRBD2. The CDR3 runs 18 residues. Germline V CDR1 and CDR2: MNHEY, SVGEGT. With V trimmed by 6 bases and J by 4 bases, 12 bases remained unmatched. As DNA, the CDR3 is TGTGCCAGCAGCCCCCCGACTAGCGGGAGGCCTCGTTACAATGAGCAGTTCTTC. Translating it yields CASSPPTSGRPRYNEQFF.

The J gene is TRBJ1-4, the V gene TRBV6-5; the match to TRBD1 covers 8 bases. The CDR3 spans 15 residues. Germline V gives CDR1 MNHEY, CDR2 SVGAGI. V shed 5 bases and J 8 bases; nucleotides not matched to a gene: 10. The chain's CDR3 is CASSRQGASGEKLFF. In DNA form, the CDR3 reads TGTGCCAGCAGTCGTCAGGGGGCGTCGGGAGAAAAACTGTTTTTT.

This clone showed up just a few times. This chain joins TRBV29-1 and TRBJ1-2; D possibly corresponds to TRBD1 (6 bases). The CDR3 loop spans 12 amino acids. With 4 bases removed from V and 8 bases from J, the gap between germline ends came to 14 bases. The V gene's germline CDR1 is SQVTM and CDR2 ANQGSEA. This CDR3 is CSVVVQGIGYTF. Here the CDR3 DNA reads TGCAGCGTTGTCGTACAGGGTATCGGCTACACCTTC.

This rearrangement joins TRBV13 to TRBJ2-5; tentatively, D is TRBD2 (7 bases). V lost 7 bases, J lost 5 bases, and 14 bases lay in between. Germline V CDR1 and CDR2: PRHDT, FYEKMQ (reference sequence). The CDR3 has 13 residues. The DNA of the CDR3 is TGTGCCAGCATGCCGCGGGGGCGGGAGACCCAGTACTTC. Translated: CASMPRGRETQYF.

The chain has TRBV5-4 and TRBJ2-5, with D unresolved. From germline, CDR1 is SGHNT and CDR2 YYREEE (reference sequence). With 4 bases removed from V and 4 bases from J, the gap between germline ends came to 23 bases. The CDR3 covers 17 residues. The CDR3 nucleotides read TGTGCCAGCAGCCGCCCCGGCGGTTGGGGTATGGCAGAGACCCAGTACTTC. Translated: CASSRPGGWGMAETQYF.

The CDR3 sequence: CASRSGGAELADTQYF. In DNA, the CDR3 is TGTGCCAGCAGGTCAGGGGGCGCAGAGTTGGCAGATACGCAGTATTTT. The chain joins TRBV25-1 to TRBJ2-3; 8 bases fit TRBD1. This CDR3 has 16 amino acids. Germline V CDR1 and CDR2: MGHDK, SYGVNS. The trim removed 6 bases at V and 4 bases at J, leaving 12 bases unmatched. Using reference TRBV25-1 and TRBJ2-3 for the parts outside the CDR3, the full variable domain is EADIYQTPRYLVIGTGKKITLECSQTMGHDKMYWYQQDPGMELHLIHYSYGVNSTEKGDLSSESTVSRIRTEHFPLTLESARPSHTSQYLCASRSGGAELADTQYFGPGTRLTVL.

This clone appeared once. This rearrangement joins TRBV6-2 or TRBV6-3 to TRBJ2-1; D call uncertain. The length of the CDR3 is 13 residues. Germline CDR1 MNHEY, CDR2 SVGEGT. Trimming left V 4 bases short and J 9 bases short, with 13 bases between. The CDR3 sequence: CASSFSMAVEQFF. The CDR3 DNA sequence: TGTGCCAGCAGTTTCTCAATGGCGGTTGAGCAGTTCTTC.

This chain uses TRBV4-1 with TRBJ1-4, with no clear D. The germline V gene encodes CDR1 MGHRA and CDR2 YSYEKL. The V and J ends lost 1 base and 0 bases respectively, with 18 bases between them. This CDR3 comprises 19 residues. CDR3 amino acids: CASSQVWTTSAATNEKLFF. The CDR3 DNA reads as TGCGCCAGCAGCCAAGTGTGGACCACCTCAGCGGCAACTAATGAAAAACTGTTTTTT.

This chain's CDR3 is CASTTDYNSPLHF. As DNA, the CDR3 is TGTGCCAGCACTACTGACTATAATTCACCCCTCCACTTT. The genes are TRBV6-5 and TRBJ1-6; D is undetermined. Germline assignment: CDR1 MNHEY and CDR2 SVGAGI. CDR3 size: 13 residues. Between the trimmed V and J ends, which lost 7 bases and 3 bases, there was a span of 7 bases.

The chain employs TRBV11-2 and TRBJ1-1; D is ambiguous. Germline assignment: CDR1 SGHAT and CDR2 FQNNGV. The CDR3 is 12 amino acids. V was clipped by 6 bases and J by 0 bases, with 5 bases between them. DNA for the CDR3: TGTGCCAGCAGGTCCATGAACACTGAAGCTTTCTTT. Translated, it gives CASRSMNTEAFF.

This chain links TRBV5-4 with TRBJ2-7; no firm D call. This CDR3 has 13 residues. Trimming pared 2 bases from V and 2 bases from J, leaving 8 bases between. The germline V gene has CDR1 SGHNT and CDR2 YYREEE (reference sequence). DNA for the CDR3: TGTGCCAGCAGCTTTAAGGGTACCTACGAGCAGTACTTC. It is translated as CASSFKGTYEQYF. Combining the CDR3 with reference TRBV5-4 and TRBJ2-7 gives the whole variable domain ETGVTQSPTHLIKTRGQQVTLRCSSQSGHNTVSWYQQALGQGPQFIFQYYREEENGRGNFPPRFSGLQFPNYSSELNVNALELDDSALYLCASSFKGTYEQYFGPGTRLTVT.

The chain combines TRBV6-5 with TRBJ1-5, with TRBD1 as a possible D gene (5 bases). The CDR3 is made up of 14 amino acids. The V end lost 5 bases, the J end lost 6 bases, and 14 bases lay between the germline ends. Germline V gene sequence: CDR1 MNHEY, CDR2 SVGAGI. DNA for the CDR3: TGTGCCAGCAGTCCCCAGGGAATGGGTCAGCCCCAGCATTTT. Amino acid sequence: CASSPQGMGQPQHF.

CDR3 bases: TGTGCCAGCAGCTGGAGGACTAGCATGAGTCCGACCGGGGAGCTGTTTTTT. Its translation is CASSWRTSMSPTGELFF. The chain joins TRBV7-2 to TRBJ2-2, with TRBD2 matching over 8 bases. The CDR3 length is 17 residues. Trimming cost V 4 bases and J 5 bases; bases outside gene matches: 12. Germline-derived CDR1 and CDR2 are SGHTA and FQGNSA.